The rows below give T cell receptor beta chains drawn from one sample of a study of blood T cell repertoires in COVID-19. Libraries were prepared by immunoSEQ multiplex PCR; TCRdb keeps only in-frame clonotypes and omits some of them. This sample has roughly 100,000 clones, with around 83% found just once. Sequencing used peripheral blood. The receptors shown here come from a woman at least 80 years old with acute or convalescent COVID-19. CDR3s include the opening cysteine and the closing phenylalanine or tryptophan. D genes are given only for firm matches. Where a row states a size, it is once, few, many or the class of an expanded clone; other rows omit it.

TRBV13	TRBJ2-5	.	.	TGTGCCAGCAGCCAGAGGGCTAACCCAAGGGAGACCCAGTACTTC	CASSQRANPRETQYF
TRBV29-1	TRBJ2-5	.	TRBD1	TGCAGCGTCCGAGGGACAGGGGGTTTCGCAGAGACCCAGTACTTC	CSVRGTGGFAETQYF
TRBV19	TRBJ2-5	.	.	TGTGCCAGTAGTTTCCGACAGGAGCAAGAGACCCAGTACTTC	CASSFRQEQETQYF
TRBV30	TRBJ1-1	.	.	TGTGCCTGGAGTGTAAGCGGCACTGAAGCTTTCTTT	CAWSVSGTEAFF
TRBV7-9	TRBJ1-3	.	TRBD1	TGTGCCAGCAGCTCACAGGGGTTGGGAAACACCATATATTTT	CASSSQGLGNTIYF
TRBV5-1	TRBJ1-4	.	.	TGCGCCAGCAGTAGTCGCAATAATGAAAAACTGTTTTTT	CASSSRNNEKLFF
TRBV14	TRBJ2-3	.	TRBD2	TGTGCCAGCAGCCCGTTAGCGGGAGTCCACACAGATACGCAGTATTTT	CASSPLAGVHTDTQYF
TRBV2	TRBJ2-2	.	TRBD2	TGTGCCAGCAGGCTAGCGGGAGACACCGGGGAGCTGTTTTTT	CASRLAGDTGELFF
TRBV29-1	TRBJ2-1	.	TRBD1	TGCAGCGTTGAAGATAGGACAGGGCGGCCCGGGCTAGATGAGCAGTTCTTC	CSVEDRTGRPGLDEQFF
TRBV18	TRBJ2-3	once	TRBD2	TGTGCCAGCTCAACTGGACTAGCGGGAGGCCCCACAGATACGCAGTATTTT	CASSTGLAGGPTDTQYF
TRBV7-9	TRBJ2-2	many	TRBD2	TGTGCCAGCAGCCCCCGTTCTAGCGGGAGGATCGACGGGGAGCTGTTTTTT	CASSPRSSGRIDGELFF
TRBV28	TRBJ2-3	.	TRBD1	TGTGCCAGCAGTTTACGTTCGACAGGGCCCGCAGATACGCAGTATTTT	CASSLRSTGPADTQYF
TRBV7-8	TRBJ2-1	.	TRBD1	TGTGCCAGCAGCTTAGGGACAGGGCCTTTCAATGAGCAGTTCTTC	CASSLGTGPFNEQFF
TRBV10-3	TRBJ2-1	.	.	TGTGCCATCAGTGTTAATGCGGGGAGGAGGGATGAGCAGTTCTTC	CAISVNAGRRDEQFF
TRBV5-4	TRBJ2-7	.	.	TGTGCCAGCGGGACTCAAAGCTCCTACGAGCAGTACTTC	CASGTQSSYEQYF
TRBV9	TRBJ2-2	.	TRBD2	TGTGCCAGCAGCGTAGTGGGGACTAGCGGGACTGTGTCCACCGGGGAGCTGTTTTTT	CASSVVGTSGTVSTGELFF
TRBV4-1	TRBJ2-7	once	TRBD2	TGCGCCAGCAGCCAAGATTCGGGACTAGCGGGAGTCTCCTACGAGCAGTACTTC	CASSQDSGLAGVSYEQYF
TRBV6-2/TRBV6-3	TRBJ2-5	.	TRBD1	TGTGCCAGCAGTCCGGGACAGGGAAGAGGGCAAGAGACCCAGTACTTC	CASSPGQGRGQETQYF
TRBV9	TRBJ1-1	.	.	TGTGCCAGCAGCTGGGACACCGACACTGAAGCTTTCTTT	CASSWDTDTEAFF
TRBV7-7	TRBJ2-2	.	TRBD2	TGTGCCAGCAGCCCTACTAGCGGGGTCACCGGGGAGCTGTTTTTT	CASSPTSGVTGELFF
TRBV10-1	TRBJ2-2	.	.	TGCGCCAGCAGTGAGCAGACAGCGAACACCGGGGAGCTGTTTTTT	CASSEQTANTGELFF
TRBV7-9	TRBJ2-5	.	.	TGTGCCAGCAGCTTAGGATCGGGGGACCAAGAGACCCAGTACTTC	CASSLGSGDQETQYF
TRBV28	TRBJ1-1	.	.	TGTGCCAGCAGTTCCACAGGGAGGGACACTGAAGCTTTCTTT	CASSSTGRDTEAFF
TRBV7-9	TRBJ2-1	many	.	TGTGCCAGCAGCGCATGGACTGTCACTCTTGAGCAGTTCTTC	CASSAWTVTLEQFF
TRBV18	TRBJ1-5	.	TRBD1	TGTGCCAGCTCACTTCGACAGGGCCAGCCCCAGCATTTT	CASSLRQGQPQHF
TRBV5-1	TRBJ1-1	.	TRBD1	TGCGCCAGCAGCACAGGAACAAAGACAGGGAGCACTGAAGCTTTCTTT	CASSTGTKTGSTEAFF
TRBV9	TRBJ1-1	.	TRBD1	TGTGCCAGCAGCGGTGGACAGGGGATTCTGGCTGAAGCTTTCTTT	CASSGGQGILAEAFF
TRBV3-1/TRBV3-2	TRBJ2-1	.	.	TGTGCCAGCAGCCCCCCCTCCCCGGGTGAGCAGTTCTTC	CASSPPSPGEQFF
TRBV6-6	TRBJ2-2	.	.	TGTGCCAGCCGGGGGACTCGCGTATACGGGGAGCTGTTTTTT	CASRGTRVYGELFF
TRBV7-2	TRBJ2-3	once	.	TGTGCCAGCAGCCGTGCGGATACGCAGTATTTT	CASSRADTQYF
TRBV27	TRBJ2-5	.	TRBD1	TGTGCCAGCAGTTTAAGTTGGGACAGGCCCCGGGAGACCCAGTACTTC	CASSLSWDRPRETQYF
TRBV5-1	TRBJ2-3	.	TRBD2	TGCGCCAGCAGCTTGGGCGCGGGACTAGCGACAGATACGCAGTATTTT	CASSLGAGLATDTQYF
TRBV12-1	TRBJ2-1	.	.	TGTGCCAGCAGCGCGGGGGGGGCCAAAATCGCCTACAATGAGCAGTTCTTC	CASSAGGAKIAYNEQFF
TRBV7-2	TRBJ1-2	.	TRBD1	TGTGCCAGCAGCTTAGCGCGTGGGACAGGGGATGGCTACACCTTC	CASSLARGTGDGYTF
TRBV11-3	TRBJ1-2	.	TRBD1	TGTGCCAGCAGCTTAGGTTACGGACAGGGGGATGGCTACACCTTC	CASSLGYGQGDGYTF
TRBV28	TRBJ2-7	few	.	TGTGCCAGCAGTTGGGGAAGCAGTAAGGGGTTCGACGAGCAGTACTTC	CASSWGSSKGFDEQYF
TRBV12-3/TRBV12-4	TRBJ2-7	.	.	TGTGCCAGCAGTTTTAAGGACAGAGACGAGCAGTACTTC	CASSFKDRDEQYF
TRBV2	TRBJ1-5	.	.	TGTGCCAGCAGTGAATACGGGAAAAATCAGCCCCAGCATTTT	CASSEYGKNQPQHF
TRBV11-2	TRBJ1-5	.	.	TGTGCCAGCAGCTTACCCGGGTCCAATCAGCCCCAGCATTTT	CASSLPGSNQPQHF
TRBV2	TRBJ1-4	.	.	TGTGCCAGCAGTGAAAGGTCCGACAGGCGCCTGTTTTTT	CASSERSDRRLFF
TRBV19	TRBJ1-5	.	.	TGTGCCAGTAGTATCCCCCCCAGGACGCGGGTCAATCAGCCCCAGCATTTT	CASSIPPRTRVNQPQHF
TRBV18	TRBJ2-5	.	.	TGTGCCAGCCTTTCCCGGGTGTCGGCCCCAGAGACCCAGTACTTC	CASLSRVSAPETQYF
TRBV12-5	TRBJ2-2	.	TRBD1	TGTGCTAGTGGTTTGGGACAGGGGGTCACCGGGGAGCTGTTTTTT	CASGLGQGVTGELFF
TRBV6-5	TRBJ1-5	.	TRBD1	TGTGCCAGCAGTTCTGACAGGGGGCGTCAGCCCCAGCATTTT	CASSSDRGRQPQHF
TRBV2	TRBJ1-2	.	TRBD1	TGTGCCAGCCTTTACGACAGGGCGGCTGGCTACACCTTC	CASLYDRAAGYTF
TRBV21-1	TRBJ2-3	few	.	TGTGCCAGCAGCAATTATCGCGAATATACAGATACGCAGTATTTT	CASSNYREYTDTQYF
TRBV18	TRBJ1-3	.	TRBD1	TGTGCCAGCTCACCGGGACAGTACTCTGGAAACACCATATATTTT	CASSPGQYSGNTIYF
TRBV5-1	TRBJ2-7	.	TRBD1	TGCGCCAGCAGACCCCGGGACAGGGAAGACGAGCAGTACTTC	CASRPRDREDEQYF
TRBV11-3	TRBJ2-1	.	.	TGTGCCAGCAGCTCCTATTACAATGAGCAGTTCTTC	CASSSYYNEQFF